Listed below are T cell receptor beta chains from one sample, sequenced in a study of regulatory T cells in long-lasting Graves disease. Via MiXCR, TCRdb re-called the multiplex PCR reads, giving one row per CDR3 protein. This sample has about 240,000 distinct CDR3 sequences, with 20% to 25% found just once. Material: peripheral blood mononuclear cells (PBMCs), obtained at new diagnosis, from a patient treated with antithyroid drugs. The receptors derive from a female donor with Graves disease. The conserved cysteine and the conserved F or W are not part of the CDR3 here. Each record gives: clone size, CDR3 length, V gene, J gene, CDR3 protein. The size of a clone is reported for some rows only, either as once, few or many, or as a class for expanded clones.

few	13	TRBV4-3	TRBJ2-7	ASSQAVDRNYEQY
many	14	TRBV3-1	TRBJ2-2	ASSQDLQVNTGELF
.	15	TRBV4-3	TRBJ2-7	ASSQDASSGRVYEQY
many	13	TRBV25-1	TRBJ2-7	ASSDTRGNPYEQY
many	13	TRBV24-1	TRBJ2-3	ATSDARGNTDTQY
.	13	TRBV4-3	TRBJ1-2	ASSQGAGAIRGYT
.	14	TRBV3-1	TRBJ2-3	ASSATGTGGTDTQY
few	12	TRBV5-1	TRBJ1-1	ASFTGTMNTEAF
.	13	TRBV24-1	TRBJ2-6	ATSDLSSGANVLT
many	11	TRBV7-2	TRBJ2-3	ASRRDSGDTQY
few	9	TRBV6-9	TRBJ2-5	ASSYAPTQY
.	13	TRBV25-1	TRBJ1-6	ASSESAGIPSPLH
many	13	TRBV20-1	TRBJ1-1	SAQGITGVNTEAF
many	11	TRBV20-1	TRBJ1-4	SARGEINEKLF
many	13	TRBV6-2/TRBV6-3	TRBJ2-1	ASSSDRGPNVEQF
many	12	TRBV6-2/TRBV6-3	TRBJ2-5	ASSYVRGGETQY
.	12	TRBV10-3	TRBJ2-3	AIRLGLSTDTQY
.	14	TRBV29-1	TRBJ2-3	SVEEFQGARRDTQY
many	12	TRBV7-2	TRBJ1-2	ASRNPLPNYGYT
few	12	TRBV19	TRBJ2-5	ASSINARGETQY
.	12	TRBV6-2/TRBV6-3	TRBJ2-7	ASSPPGSLGEQY
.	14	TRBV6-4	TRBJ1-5	ASTFPDRRSNQPQH
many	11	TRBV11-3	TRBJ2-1	ASGRTSYNEQF
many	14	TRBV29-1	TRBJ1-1	SVPGTGLRYDTEAF
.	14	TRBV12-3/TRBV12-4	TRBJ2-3	ASNHPRDRSADTQY
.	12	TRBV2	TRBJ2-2	ASSRQLNTGELF
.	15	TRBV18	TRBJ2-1	ASSPRGRASSYNEQF
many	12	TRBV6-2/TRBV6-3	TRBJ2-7	ASRADRGSYEQY
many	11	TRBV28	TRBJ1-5	ASSFGHPQPQH
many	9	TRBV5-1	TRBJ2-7	ASSDGVEQY
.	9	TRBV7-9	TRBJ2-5	ASSADETQY
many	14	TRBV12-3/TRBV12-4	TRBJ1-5	ASSPPGGGPGQPQH
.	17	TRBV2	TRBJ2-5	ASSDTGSGARSWQETQY
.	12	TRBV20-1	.	SASLGQLQETQY